These 5 T cell receptor beta chains were all obtained from the same sample, sequenced in a study of blood T cell repertoires in COVID-19. Here immunoSEQ multiplex PCR was the method, and the copy in TCRdb shows in-frame clones only, minus some. The sample contains over 150,000 clones, around 79% of which appear only once. The sequenced material came from peripheral blood. Receptors were obtained from a woman in her 70s with acute or convalescent COVID-19.

The J gene is TRBJ2-1, the V gene TRBV5-8; no reliable D call. Trimming pared 0 bases from V and 4 bases from J, leaving 11 bases between. This CDR3 contains 15 residues. Germline CDR1 reads SGHTS; CDR2 reads YDEGEE. For the CDR3, the DNA is TGTGCCAGCAGCTTGGGCGCTACCCGATACAATGAGCAGTTCTTC. Translating it yields CASSLGATRYNEQFF.

This clone was found once. This chain connects TRBV5-1 to TRBJ2-3, with D unresolved. Trimming shortened V by 0 bases and J by 2 bases, and 7 bases separated the two germline ends. The germline V gene has CDR1 SGHRS and CDR2 YFSETQ. This CDR3 comprises 14 residues. The CDR3 DNA is TGCGCCAGCAGCTTGGAACCTAACACAGATACGCAGTATTTT. It specifies CASSLEPNTDTQYF.

This rearrangement joins TRBV7-2 to TRBJ1-5; 8 bases are a match to TRBD1. The V and J ends lost 5 bases and 4 bases, in that order; junction bases with no gene match: 10. Germline-derived CDR1 and CDR2 are SGHTA and FQGNSA. This CDR3 has 16 residues. The CDR3, as DNA: TGTGCCAGCAGCCCCCACGGGACAGGAGCTAATCAGCCCCAGCATTTT. Translated, it gives CASSPHGTGANQPQHF. Combining the CDR3 with reference TRBV7-2 and TRBJ1-5 gives the whole variable domain GAGVSQSPSNKVTEKGKDVELRCDPISGHTALYWYRQSLGQGLEFLIYFQGNSAPDKSGLPSDRFSAERTGGSVSTLTIQRTQQEDSAVYLCASSPHGTGANQPQHFGDGTRLSIL.

As concerns this clone: Possible read error: a much larger clone is one base away. The chain recombines TRBV3-1 (or the pseudogene TRBV3-2) with TRBJ1-2, with 7 bases identical to TRBD1. This CDR3 contains 13 residues. CDR1 LGHDT and CDR2 YNNKEL come from the germline V gene (reference sequence). Germline trimming cut 3 bases from V and 4 bases from J; bases unmatched to any gene: 2. The CDR3 DNA follows: TGTGCCAGCAGCCAGGGGACAGCCTATGGCTACACCTTC. Residues: CASSQGTAYGYTF.

This clone was picked up a small number of times. The chain carries TRBV19 and TRBJ1-6, with a weak D call TRBD1 (5 bases). Germline CDR1 is LNHDA and CDR2 is SQIVND (reference sequence). CDR3 length: 15 amino acids. Trimming took 5 bases from V and 9 from J, leaving 17 bases between them. CDR3 in amino acids: CASSGPIRRGSPLHF. The CDR3 DNA follows: TGTGCCAGTAGTGGCCCCATCAGAAGGGGTTCACCCCTCCACTTT.